This T cell receptor (beta chain) was found in a study of cytomegalovirus exposure and HLA in healthy donors. Study-level findings and limits: Researchers catalogued under 200 TCR beta chains as cytomegalovirus-associated. It was reported that the classifier diagnosed cytomegalovirus status with high specificity and sensitivity in both the original and validation cohorts.

Germline V gene lookup returns CDR1 SGHKS and CDR2 YYEKEE (reference sequence). V lost 4 bases and J lost 0; bases outside the gene matches: 3. The CDR3 loop spans 15 amino acids. Comments on this clone: Its antigen is not known.

This table comes from immunoSEQ multiplex PCR, and its TCRdb copy is limited to in-frame clones, with some not included. This sample has 120,000 to 150,000 clones; 70% to 90% occur once, and the top ten carry approximately 1.5%. Donors came from a validation cohort of over a hundred subjects, distinct from the first 666-subject cohort. The receptor was derived from a woman aged 30 to 39 in good health and CMV-seronegative. The V call is TRBV5-5, the J call TRBJ1-4; 7 bases line up with TRBD1. Sequenced input: PBMCs. As DNA, the CDR3 is TGTGCCAGCAGCCGACAGGGTGCAACTAATGAAAAACTGTTTTTT. It encodes CASSRQGATNEKLFF.